This T cell receptor (beta chain) came from a study of T-cell reconstitution after alpha-beta-depleted transplantation in children. This clonotype was observed at least ten times. V lost 4 bases, J lost 7 bases, and 7 bases stayed unmatched. Looked up from germline, CDR1 is SGHRS and CDR2 is YFSETQ. The CDR3 runs 14 residues. Unique molecular identifiers were built into the TCRbeta library. TCRdb itself ran the PCR reads through MiXCR, one entry per CDR3 protein. The table includes hundreds of thousands of distinct CDR3 sequences, about 9.4% detected once. Sequences were derived from PBMCs, sampled before TCRalphabeta/CD19-depleted stem cell transplant. This clonotype was obtained from a boy younger than two with acute myeloid leukemia, due to receive a stem cell transplant. This chain links TRBV5-1 with TRBJ1-4, with 7 bases that match TRBD1. CDR3 coding DNA: TGCGCCAGCAGCCCCAGGGGGGAAGGTGAAAAACTGTTTTTT. This sequence encodes CASSPRGEGEKLFF.